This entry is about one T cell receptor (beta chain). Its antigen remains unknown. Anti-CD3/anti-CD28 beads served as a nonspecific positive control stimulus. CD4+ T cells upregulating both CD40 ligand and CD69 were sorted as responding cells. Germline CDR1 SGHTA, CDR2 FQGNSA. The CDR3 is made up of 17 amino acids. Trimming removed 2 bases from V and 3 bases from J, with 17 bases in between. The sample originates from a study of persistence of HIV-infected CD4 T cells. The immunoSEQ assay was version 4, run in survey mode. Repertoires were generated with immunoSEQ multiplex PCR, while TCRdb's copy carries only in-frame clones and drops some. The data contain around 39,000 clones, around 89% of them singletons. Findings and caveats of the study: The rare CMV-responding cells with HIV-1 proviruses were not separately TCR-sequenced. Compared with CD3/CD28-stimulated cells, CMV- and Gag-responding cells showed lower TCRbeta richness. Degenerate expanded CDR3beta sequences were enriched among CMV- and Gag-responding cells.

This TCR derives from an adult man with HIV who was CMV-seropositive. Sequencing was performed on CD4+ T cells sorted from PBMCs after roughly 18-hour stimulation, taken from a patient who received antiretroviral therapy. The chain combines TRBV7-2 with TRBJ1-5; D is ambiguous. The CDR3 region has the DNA TGTGCCAGCAGCTTAAGTGCACAGAAACACCCCAATCAGCCCCAGCATTTT. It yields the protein CASSLSAQKHPNQPQHF. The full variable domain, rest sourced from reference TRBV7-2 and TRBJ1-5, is GAGVSQSPSNKVTEKGKDVELRCDPISGHTALYWYRQSLGQGLEFLIYFQGNSAPDKSGLPSDRFSAERTGGSVSTLTIQRTQQEDSAVYLCASSLSAQKHPNQPQHFGDGTRLSIL.